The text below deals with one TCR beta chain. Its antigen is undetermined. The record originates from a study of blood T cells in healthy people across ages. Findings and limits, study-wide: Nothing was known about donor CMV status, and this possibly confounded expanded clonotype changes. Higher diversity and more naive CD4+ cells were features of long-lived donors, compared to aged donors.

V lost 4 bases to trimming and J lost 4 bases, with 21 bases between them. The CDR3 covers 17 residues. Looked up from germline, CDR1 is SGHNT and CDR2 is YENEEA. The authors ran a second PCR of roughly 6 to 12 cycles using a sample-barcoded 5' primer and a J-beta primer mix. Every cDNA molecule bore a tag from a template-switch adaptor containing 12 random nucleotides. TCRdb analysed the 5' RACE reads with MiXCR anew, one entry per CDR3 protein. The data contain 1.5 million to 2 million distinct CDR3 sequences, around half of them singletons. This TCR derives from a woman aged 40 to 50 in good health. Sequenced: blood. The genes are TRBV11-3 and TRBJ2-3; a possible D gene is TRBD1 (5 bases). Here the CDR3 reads CASSSKGDTQSADTQYF. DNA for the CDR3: TGTGCCAGCAGCTCAAAAGGGGATACTCAGTCAGCAGATACGCAGTATTTT.